Each of the 18 T cell receptor beta chains below was sequenced from the same sample in a study of blood T cell repertoires in COVID-19. Assay used: immunoSEQ multiplex PCR; TCRdb lists only in-frame clones, some missing. The sample records tens of thousands of clones, roughly four fifths being singletons. The sequenced sample was peripheral blood. The receptors stem from a woman older than 75 with acute or convalescent COVID-19.

The chain is built from TRBV11-2 and TRBJ2-7; the match to TRBD2 covers 9 bases. CDR3 length: 16 amino acids. With 2 bases clipped from V and 3 bases from J, the junction kept 8 bases outside the gene matches. Germline loops: CDR1 SGHAT, CDR2 FQNNGV. Written as DNA, the CDR3 is TGTGCCAGCAGCTTAAAACGGCTAGCGGGAATCTACGAGCAGTACTTC. Translating it yields CASSLKRLAGIYEQYF.

This chain links TRBV4-1 with TRBJ2-4, with 7 bases fitting TRBD1. J lost 1 base, V lost 1 base, and 7 bases had no gene match. CDR3 length: 17 amino acids. The V gene's germline CDR1 is MGHRA and CDR2 YSYEKL. As DNA, the CDR3 is TGCGCCAGCAGCCAAGTTCGACAGGGAGCTGCCAAAAACATTCAGTACTTC. Translating gives CASSQVRQGAAKNIQYF.

This clone was seen a handful of times. DNA for the CDR3: TGTGCCAGCAGTCGGAGGGGCGGGAGGGCCCACTGGGAGCAGTACTTC. Amino acid sequence: CASSRRGGRAHWEQYF. The chain links TRBV3-1 (or the pseudogene TRBV3-2) to TRBJ2-7; TRBD2 matches at 9 bases. CDR3 length equals 16 residues. The V gene end was trimmed by 6 bases and the J gene end by 7 bases; junction bases not matched to a gene: 16. CDR1 is LGHDT, CDR2 YNNKEL, per germline (reference sequence).

A word on this clone: The junction does not match germline at one end; this may be a read error. This chain connects TRBV7-7 to TRBJ1-3; D might be TRBD1 (5 bases). The CDR3 extends over 15 amino acids. CDR1 and CDR2 from the germline V gene are SSHAT and FNYEAQ (reference sequence). CDR3 sequence reads: CASSPSGGGGNTIYF. As DNA, the CDR3 is TGTGCTAGCAGCCCCTCCGGGGGTGGCGGAAACACCATATATTTT.

The chain employs TRBV6-5 and TRBJ2-7; D is perhaps TRBD2 (6 bases). Trimming stripped 6 bases from V and 0 bases from J, with 12 bases between. The CDR3 has 14 residues. Per the germline V gene, CDR1 is MNHEY and CDR2 is SVGAGI. Here the CDR3 reads CASRKAGTSYEQYF. The CDR3 DNA sequence: TGTGCCAGCAGGAAAGCGGGTACCTCCTACGAGCAGTACTTC.

The gene calls are TRBV19 and TRBJ2-7, with 8 bases lining up with TRBD2. From germline, CDR1 is LNHDA and CDR2 SQIVND (reference sequence). The junction had 8 bases not matched to a gene; V was cut back by 4 bases and J by 0 bases. This CDR3 has 16 amino acids. The CDR3 here is CASSTRSGTSSYEQYF. The CDR3 nucleotides are TGTGCCAGTAGTACGCGATCCGGGACTAGCTCCTACGAGCAGTACTTC.

This clone was picked up a small number of times. In DNA, the CDR3 is TGTGCCAGCAGTTACTCGGAGACAGGGGATGAGAACACCGGGGAGCTGTTTTTT. This encodes CASSYSETGDENTGELFF. The gene calls are TRBV6-2 or TRBV6-3 and TRBJ2-2, with 8 bases identical to TRBD1. The CDR3 extends over 18 amino acids. Germline V gene sequence: CDR1 MNHEY, CDR2 SVGEGT. After removal of 0 bases from V and 1 base from J, the junction contained 7 bases not matched to a gene.

The J gene is TRBJ1-6, the V gene TRBV3-1 (or the pseudogene TRBV3-2); TRBD1 matches at 8 bases. V shed 4 bases, J shed 0 bases, and the junction held 23 bases outside the gene matches. Per the germline V gene, CDR1 is LGHDT and CDR2 is YNNKEL (reference sequence). The CDR3 is 23 amino acids. CDR3: CASSPTLQGAQGREPSYNSPLHF. The CDR3 nucleotides are TGTGCCAGCAGCCCGACCCTCCAGGGGGCGCAAGGGAGGGAACCCTCCTATAATTCACCCCTCCACTTT.

The chain employs TRBV28 and TRBJ2-7, with D maybe TRBD2 (5 bases). Trimming took off 3 bases at V and 9 bases at J, with 12 bases between the two ends. The CDR3 is made up of 12 amino acids. The germline V gene encodes CDR1 MDHEN and CDR2 SYDVKM. The CDR3 sequence: CASSFGMGRQYF. CDR3 nucleotides: TGTGCCAGCAGTTTTGGGATGGGGAGGCAGTACTTC.

J is TRBJ1-4 and V is TRBV6-5, with TRBD1 matching over 7 bases. The germline V gene has CDR1 MNHEY and CDR2 SVGAGI. The CDR3 runs 14 residues. Trimming removed 6 bases from V and 3 bases from J; junction bases left unmatched: 4. CDR3 loop: CASSFQGANEKLFF. CDR3 bases: TGTGCCAGCAGCTTTCAGGGGGCTAATGAAAAACTGTTTTTT.

The table lists this clone with a few counts. The J gene is TRBJ2-2, the V gene TRBV10-1; a weak D match, TRBD1 (6 bases). The CDR3 has 14 amino acids. The germline V and J ends were trimmed by 5 bases and 7 bases, with 14 bases remaining between them. Germline V CDR1 and CDR2: WNHNN, SYGVQD (reference sequence). This CDR3 reads CASSRTVLDGELFF. CDR3 DNA sequence: TGCGCCAGCAGTAGGACAGTTTTGGACGGGGAGCTGTTTTTT.

This chain joins TRBV7-3 and TRBJ2-7, with 7 nucleotides matching TRBD2. Trimming removed 4 bases from V and 13 bases from J; junction bases left unmatched: 10. Germline-derived CDR1 and CDR2 are SGHTA and FQGTGA. There are 12 residues in the CDR3. This CDR3 reads CASSSPGREVYF. DNA for the CDR3: TGTGCCAGCAGCTCCCCGGGGAGGGAGGTATACTTC.

V usage is TRBV6-5 and J usage is TRBJ2-1; 9 bases are a match to TRBD1. V lost 4 bases and J lost 9; bases outside the gene matches: 7. Germline CDR1 MNHEY, CDR2 SVGAGI. The CDR3 totals 14 residues. The CDR3 DNA is TGTGCCAGCAGTTGGACAGGGGTCTGGCGTGAGCAGTTCTTC. Translation: CASSWTGVWREQFF.

This rearrangement joins TRBV10-2 to TRBJ1-1; 7 bases match TRBD1. Germline values: CDR1 WSHSY, CDR2 SAAADI. The ends lost 6 bases at V and 8 bases at J; junction bases unmatched: 6. This CDR3 contains 12 residues. The CDR3 region has the DNA TGCGCCAGCAGCGGGGACAGCCCCGAAGCTTTCTTT. This encodes CASSGDSPEAFF.

This clone was recorded a few times. The CDR3 DNA reads TGTGCCACCAGTGGTGGACAGGGGGCCCAAGATACGCAGTATTTT. It is translated as CATSGGQGAQDTQYF. The rearrangement joins TRBV24-1 to TRBJ2-3; 11 nucleotides line up with TRBD1. Trimming removed 5 bases from V and 5 bases from J; junction bases left unmatched: 5. The V gene's germline CDR1 is KGHDR and CDR2 SFDVKD. The CDR3 covers 15 residues.

The chain joins TRBV7-2 to TRBJ2-7, with 7 positions matching TRBD1. This CDR3 has 13 amino acids. With V trimmed by 3 bases and J by 3 bases, 2 bases remained unmatched. The germline V gene encodes CDR1 SGHTA and CDR2 FQGNSA. The CDR3 here is CASSFRDSYEQYF. The CDR3 DNA follows: TGTGCCAGCAGCTTTCGGGACAGCTACGAGCAGTACTTC.

This clone has only a few counts. The chain joins TRBV21-1 to TRBJ2-7; whether TRBD2, the table's D call, matches the DNA was not checked. TRBV21-1 is designated a pseudogene. The CDR3 is made up of 18 amino acids. CDR3 nucleotide sequence: TGTGCCAGCAGCAAAAATGGTTCCATTTCCCAGGAGGACTACGAGCAGTACTTC. Translated: CASSKNGSISQEDYEQYF.

CDR3 protein: CASSLVSQGSNQPQHF. The CDR3 DNA follows: TGTGCCAGCAGCTTAGTTAGCCAGGGGAGCAATCAGCCCCAGCATTTT. The gene calls are TRBV7-9 and TRBJ1-5; D perhaps matches TRBD1 (6 bases). The CDR3 has 16 amino acids. V shed 1 base and J shed 1 base, with 11 bases lying between them. The V gene's germline CDR1 is SEHNR and CDR2 FQNEAQ (reference sequence).